Following are 15 T cell receptor beta chains from one sample sequenced in a study of cytomegalovirus exposure and HLA in healthy donors. The PCR used 60 Vbeta and 13 Jbeta primers. The protocol was immunoSEQ multiplex PCR, while the TCRdb copy is restricted to in-frame clones and leaves out a portion. The sample shows 90,000 to 100,000 clones, 55% to 75% of them seen only once. The sequenced material came from PBMCs. The receptors originated from a man aged 50 to 59 in good health and CMV-seronegative.

This clone was recorded a few times. The chain uses TRBV21-1 and TRBJ1-1; the table's D gene call, TRBD1, was not cross checked with the DNA. TRBV21-1 is deemed a pseudogene. There are 17 residues in the CDR3. CDR3 DNA sequence: TGTGCCAGCAGCCGGATCGGTAGGCAGGGGCGAAAAACTGAAGCTTTCTTT. The encoded protein is CASSRIGRQGRKTEAFF.

V gene TRBV6-1 combines with J gene TRBJ2-5; TRBD1 matches 7 bases. With the DNA end fitting TRBJ2-7 better, the J assignment may be wrong. The germline CDR1 and CDR2 sequences are MNHNS and SASEGT. This CDR3 is 16 amino acids long. The CDR3 nucleotides are TGTGCCAGCAGTGAAACAGGGGACGCTAGGTTCTACGAGCAGTACTTC. Protein: CASSETGDARFYEQYF.

This rearrangement joins TRBV7-8 to TRBJ1-1; D may be TRBD1 (6 bases). The CDR3 runs to 14 residues. The germline gives CDR1 SGHVS, CDR2 FQNEAQ. V was trimmed by 5 bases and J by 4 bases, leaving 14 bases between them. The CDR3: CASSPEGGRTEAFF. In DNA form, the CDR3 reads TGTGCCAGCAGCCCCGAGGGGGGGCGCACTGAAGCTTTCTTT.

This chain links TRBV7-9 with TRBJ1-1; a possible D gene is TRBD1 (5 bases). Trimming pared 5 bases from V and 3 bases from J, leaving 19 bases between. Germline CDR1 and CDR2: SEHNR and FQNEAQ (reference sequence). This CDR3 is built from 16 residues. The CDR3 DNA sequence: TGTGCCAGCAGCCCGACTACAGGAGGGCAGGACACTGAAGCTTTCTTT. Its translation is CASSPTTGGQDTEAFF.

The gene calls are TRBV28 and TRBJ2-3; D is perhaps TRBD1 (5 bases). CDR3 length: 15 residues. V was shortened by 2 bases and J by 0 bases, with 9 bases between the two germline ends. Per germline, CDR1 MDHEN and CDR2 SYDVKM. The chain's CDR3 is CASSLGQGSTDTQYF. CDR3 nucleotides: TGTGCCAGCAGTTTAGGGCAGGGCAGCACAGATACGCAGTATTTT.

The V and J genes are TRBV2 and TRBJ1-5; D may be TRBD1 (5 bases). The CDR3 length is 15 residues. V was cut by 4 bases and J by 0 bases, with 10 bases left in between. In germline, CDR1 is SNHLY, CDR2 FYNNEI. The CDR3 spells CASSGGLNSNQPQHF. Written as DNA, the CDR3 is TGTGCCAGCAGTGGGGGACTTAATAGCAATCAGCCCCAGCATTTT.

V usage is TRBV5-1 and J usage is TRBJ2-7; TRBD1 is a possible D gene (5 bases). The CDR3 has 14 residues. CDR1 and CDR2 (germline): SGHRS, YFSETQ. Trimming left V 0 bases short and J 0 bases short, with 7 bases between. The CDR3 DNA follows: TGCGCCAGCAGCTTGGAAGACAGCTCCTACGAGCAGTACTTC. Protein: CASSLEDSSYEQYF.

The chain couples TRBV7-8 to TRBJ1-2, with TRBD1 matching 7 bases. Trimming removed 5 bases from V and 5 bases from J; junction bases left unmatched: 20. The V gene's germline CDR1 is SGHVS and CDR2 FQNEAQ. This CDR3 is 18 amino acids long. The DNA of the CDR3 is TGTGCCAGCAGCGTAGACAGGGCCCACTCTTTATTCTTATATGGCTACACCTTC. Translating gives CASSVDRAHSLFLYGYTF.

The chain employs TRBV9 and TRBJ2-3, with 8 bases lining up with TRBD1. V lost 0 bases to trimming and J lost 0 bases; unmatched junction nucleotides: 0. CDR1 and CDR2 (germline): SGDLS, YYNGEE. The CDR3 runs to 15 residues. CDR3 amino acids: CASSVAGGSTDTQYF. The CDR3 DNA reads TGTGCCAGCAGCGTAGCAGGGGGCAGCACAGATACGCAGTATTTT.

V is TRBV7-2 and J is TRBJ1-3, with 9 bases fitting TRBD1. Trimming cost V 4 bases and J 4 bases; bases outside gene matches: 8. The germline CDR1 and CDR2 sequences are SGHTA and FQGNSA. CDR3 length: 16 amino acids. The CDR3 region is CASSSSGTGFGNTIYF. CDR3 DNA sequence: TGTGCCAGCAGCTCCTCCGGGACAGGGTTCGGAAACACCATATATTTT.

This clone was seen a few times. The chain couples TRBV4-2 to TRBJ2-5; D possibly corresponds to TRBD2 (5 bases). This CDR3 contains 15 residues. The V end lost 5 bases, the J end lost 4 bases, and 17 bases lay between the germline ends. The V gene's germline CDR1 is LGHNA and CDR2 YNFKEQ. Written as DNA, the CDR3 is TGTGCCAGCAGCGGTTTCTGGTTAAGCGGAGAGACCCAGTACTTC. Translating gives CASSGFWLSGETQYF.

This chain links TRBV27 with TRBJ1-2; D might be TRBD1 (5 bases). V lost 3 bases to trimming and J lost 4 bases, with 9 bases between them. Germline CDR1 is MNHEY and CDR2 is SMNVEV (reference sequence). CDR3 length equals 13 residues. This CDR3 reads CASSFDRTYGYTF. The DNA for the CDR3 is TGTGCCAGCAGTTTTGACAGAACCTATGGCTACACCTTC.

For this clone: At one boundary the junction diverges from the germline segment, which might be a read error. The chain has TRBV7-9 and TRBJ2-2, with 10 bases aligning to TRBD1. The germline gives CDR1 SEHNR, CDR2 FQNEAQ (reference sequence). This CDR3 is built from 16 residues. The CDR3 DNA reads as TGTTCCAGCAGCTTAGGAGGGACAGGGGACGCCGGGGAGCTGTTTTTT. It codes for CSSSLGGTGDAGELFF.

The rearrangement links TRBV28 to TRBJ1-5; possibly TRBD1 for D (5 bases). From germline, CDR1 is MDHEN and CDR2 SYDVKM. V was pared by 6 bases and J by 7 bases, with 19 bases between. This CDR3 has 15 residues. CDR3 nucleotides: TGTGCCAGCAGAGGGGCCGCCCGGCTTAGACAGCCCCAGCATTTT. The encoded protein is CASRGAARLRQPQHF.

J is TRBJ1-5 and V is TRBV5-1; TRBD1 might be the D (5 bases). The germline V gene encodes CDR1 SGHRS and CDR2 YFSETQ. V was pared by 2 bases and J by 6 bases, with 12 bases between. The CDR3 extends over 14 amino acids. CDR3 in amino acids: CASSLGADRQPQHF. CDR3 nucleotides: TGCGCCAGCAGCTTAGGGGCCGATCGTCAGCCCCAGCATTTT.